The 8 T cell receptor beta chains below were found in one sample sequenced in a study of T cells after yellow fever vaccination. TCRdb recomputed calls from the 5' RACE reads with MiXCR, one row per CDR3 protein. This table has some 120,000 distinct CDR3 sequences, nearly 15% appearing once. The source material was CD8+ T cells sorted from PBMCs, sampled 5 days after the yellow fever booster vaccination. The receptors come from a man between 18 and 29 years old who received the YFV17D yellow fever vaccine.

The chain uses TRBV2 and TRBJ2-4; D is unclear. Per germline, CDR1 SNHLY and CDR2 FYNNEI. CDR3 length: 11 amino acids. Trimming took 7 bases from V and 5 from J, leaving 6 bases between them. CDR3 bases: TGTGCCAGCAACATGGAAAACATTCAGTACTTC. Encoded protein: CASNMENIQYF.

The J gene is TRBJ2-1, the V gene TRBV24-1; 9 nucleotides agree with TRBD1. The CDR3 sequence is 16 residues long. With V trimmed by 4 bases and J by 5 bases, 8 bases remained unmatched. Germline lookup yields CDR1 KGHDR and CDR2 SFDVKD. The CDR3 loop is CATSEPGTGLDNEQFF. The CDR3 nucleotides read TGTGCCACCAGTGAGCCCGGGACAGGGCTGGACAATGAGCAGTTCTTC.

A few counts support this clonotype. The chain employs TRBV7-2 and TRBJ2-3; 9 bases are shared with TRBD2. The germline V gene has CDR1 SGHTA and CDR2 FQGNSA. The CDR3 spans 15 residues. With V trimmed by 2 bases and J by 4 bases, 4 bases remained unmatched. The CDR3 loop reads CASSLWGGGADTQYF. In DNA, the CDR3 is TGTGCCAGCAGCTTATGGGGCGGGGGGGCAGATACGCAGTATTTT.

The chain couples TRBV12-3 or TRBV12-4 to TRBJ2-7; D is perhaps TRBD1 or TRBD2 (6 bases each). Trimming cost V 6 bases and J 5 bases, with 20 bases left between them. CDR3 length: 15 residues. The CDR3 region has the DNA TGTGCCAGCAGCCCCGAGGGGGGCGAGGAGGACGAGCAGTACTTC. It specifies CASSPEGGEEDEQYF.

The chain couples TRBV29-1 to TRBJ1-1; the match to TRBD1 covers 7 bases. With V trimmed by 4 bases and J by 11 bases, 7 bases remained unmatched. In germline, CDR1 is SQVTM, CDR2 ANQGSEA. This CDR3 spans 11 amino acids. CDR3: CSVGQGKEAFF. In DNA form, the CDR3 reads TGCAGCGTTGGACAGGGAAAGGAGGCTTTCTTT.

V and J are TRBV12-3 or TRBV12-4 and TRBJ2-3; a possible D gene is TRBD1 (6 bases). V was trimmed by 10 bases and J by 4 bases, leaving 9 bases between them. This CDR3 has 11 residues. The CDR3 DNA reads as TGTGCCACTGCAGGGGCAGATACGCAGTATTTT. Translated: CATAGADTQYF.

The chain couples TRBV5-6 to TRBJ1-1; TRBD1 is a possible D gene (5 bases). The germline V and J ends were trimmed by 4 bases and 4 bases, with 20 bases remaining between them. CDR3 length: 16 amino acids. Germline CDR1 is SGHDT and CDR2 is YYEEEE. CDR3 sequence reads: CASSPVLVEGPTEAFF. The CDR3 nucleotides read TGTGCCAGCAGCCCGGTGTTAGTGGAGGGGCCCACTGAAGCTTTCTTT. Looking up the rest from reference TRBV5-6 and TRBJ1-1 gives the full variable domain: DAGVTQSPTHLIKTRGQQVTLRCSPKSGHDTVSWYQQALGQGPQFIFQYYEEEERQRGNFPDRFSGHQFPNYSSELNVNALLLGDSALYLCASSPVLVEGPTEAFFGQGTRLTVV.

This clonotype was detected many times. The chain uses TRBV7-9 and TRBJ1-3; 7 nucleotides line up with TRBD1. The trim removed 5 bases at V and 3 bases at J, leaving 4 bases unmatched. From germline, CDR1 is SEHNR and CDR2 FQNEAQ (reference sequence). This CDR3 is built from 14 residues. The CDR3 DNA reads as TGTGCCAGCAGCCCGCGGGACAGTGGAAACACCATATATTTT. This gives the protein CASSPRDSGNTIYF.